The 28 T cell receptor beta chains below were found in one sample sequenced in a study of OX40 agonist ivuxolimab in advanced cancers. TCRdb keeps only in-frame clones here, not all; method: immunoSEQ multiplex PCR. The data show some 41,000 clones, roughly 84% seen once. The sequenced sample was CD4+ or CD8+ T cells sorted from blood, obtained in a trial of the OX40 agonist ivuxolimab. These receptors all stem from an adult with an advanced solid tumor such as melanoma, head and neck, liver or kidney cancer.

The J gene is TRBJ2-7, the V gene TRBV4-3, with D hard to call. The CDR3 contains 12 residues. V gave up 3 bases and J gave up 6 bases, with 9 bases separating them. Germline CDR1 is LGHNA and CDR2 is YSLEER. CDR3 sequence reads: CASSHPGSEQYF. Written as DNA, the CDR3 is TGCGCCAGCAGCCACCCCGGGTCCGAGCAGTACTTC.

As DNA, the CDR3 is TGTGCCAGCAGCTTAGCGGGCTGGAACACCGGGGAGCTGTTTTTT. Protein sequence: CASSLAGWNTGELFF. V and J are TRBV7-9 and TRBJ2-2, with D uncertain. V gave up 0 bases and J gave up 1 base, with 6 bases separating them. The germline gives CDR1 SEHNR, CDR2 FQNEAQ (reference sequence). This CDR3 has 15 amino acids.

The CDR3 DNA is TGCGCCAGCAGTCCGGGGGACAGGGGGGACACTGAAGCTTTCTTT. Translation gives CASSPGDRGDTEAFF. This chain connects TRBV10-1 to TRBJ1-1, with 11 bases matching TRBD1. V dropped 5 bases and J dropped 3; count of bases not matched to a gene: 5. Germline V gene sequence: CDR1 WNHNN, CDR2 SYGVQD (reference sequence). This CDR3 is built from 15 residues.

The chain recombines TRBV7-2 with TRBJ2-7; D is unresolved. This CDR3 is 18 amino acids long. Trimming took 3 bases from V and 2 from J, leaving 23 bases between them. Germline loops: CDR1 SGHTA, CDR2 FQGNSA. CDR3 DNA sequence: TGTGCCAGCAGCTTGCGTCACGCTGTACAGAAGTTTGCCTACGAGCAGTACTTC. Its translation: CASSLRHAVQKFAYEQYF.

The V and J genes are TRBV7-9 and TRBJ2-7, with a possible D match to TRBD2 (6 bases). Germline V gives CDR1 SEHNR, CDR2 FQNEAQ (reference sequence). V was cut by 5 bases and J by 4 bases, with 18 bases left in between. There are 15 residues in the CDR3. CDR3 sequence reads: CASSPRTTGAYEQYF. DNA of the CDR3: TGTGCCAGCAGCCCCAGGACGACGGGAGCTTACGAGCAGTACTTC. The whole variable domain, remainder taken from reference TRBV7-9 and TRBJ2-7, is DTGVSQNPRHKITKRGQNVTFRCDPISEHNRLYWYRQTLGQGPEFLTYFQNEAQLEKSRLLSDRFSAERPKGSFSTLEIQRTEQGDSAMYLCASSPRTTGAYEQYFGPGTRLTVT.

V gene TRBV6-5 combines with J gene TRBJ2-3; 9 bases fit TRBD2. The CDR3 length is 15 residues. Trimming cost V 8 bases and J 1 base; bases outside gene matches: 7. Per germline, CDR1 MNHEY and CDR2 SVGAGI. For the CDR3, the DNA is TGTGCCAGCGCCCGCCCTAGCGGGGGCACAGATACGCAGTATTTT. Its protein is CASARPSGGTDTQYF.

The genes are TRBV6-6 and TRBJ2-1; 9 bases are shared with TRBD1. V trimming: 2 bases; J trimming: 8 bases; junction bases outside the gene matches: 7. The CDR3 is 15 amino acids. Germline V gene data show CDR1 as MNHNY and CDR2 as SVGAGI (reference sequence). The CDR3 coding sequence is TGTGCCAGCAGTTACCGGGACAGGGTTTTGGATGAGCAGTTCTTC. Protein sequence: CASSYRDRVLDEQFF.

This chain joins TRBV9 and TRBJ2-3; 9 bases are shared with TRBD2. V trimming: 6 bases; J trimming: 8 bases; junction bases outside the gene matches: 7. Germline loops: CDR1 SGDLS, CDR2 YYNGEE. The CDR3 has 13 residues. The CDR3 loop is CASTAGGIGTQYF. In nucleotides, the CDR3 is TGTGCCAGCACCGCGGGGGGGATCGGTACGCAGTATTTT.

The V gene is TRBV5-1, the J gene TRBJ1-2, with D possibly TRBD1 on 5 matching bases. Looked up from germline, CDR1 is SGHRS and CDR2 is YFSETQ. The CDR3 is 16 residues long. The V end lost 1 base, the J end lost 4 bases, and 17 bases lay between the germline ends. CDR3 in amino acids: CASSLRGGALIYGYTF. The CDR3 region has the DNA TGCGCCAGCAGCTTGCGTGGCGGGGCTCTAATCTATGGCTACACCTTC.

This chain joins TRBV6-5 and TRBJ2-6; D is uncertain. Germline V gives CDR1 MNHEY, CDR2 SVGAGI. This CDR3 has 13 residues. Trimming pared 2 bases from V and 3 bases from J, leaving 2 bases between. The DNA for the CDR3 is TGTGCCAGCAGTTACGGTGGGGCCAACGTCCTGACTTTC. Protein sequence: CASSYGGANVLTF.

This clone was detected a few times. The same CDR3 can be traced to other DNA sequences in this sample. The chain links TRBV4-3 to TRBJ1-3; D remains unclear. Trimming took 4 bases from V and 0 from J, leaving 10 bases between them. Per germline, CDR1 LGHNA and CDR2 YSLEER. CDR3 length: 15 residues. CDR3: CASSPYRDSGNTIYF. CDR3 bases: TGCGCCAGCAGCCCCTACAGAGACTCTGGAAACACCATATATTTT.

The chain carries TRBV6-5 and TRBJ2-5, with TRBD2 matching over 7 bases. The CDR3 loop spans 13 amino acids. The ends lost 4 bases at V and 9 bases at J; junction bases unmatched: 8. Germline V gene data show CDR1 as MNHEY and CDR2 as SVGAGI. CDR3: CASSSGLVGAQYF. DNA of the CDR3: TGTGCCAGCAGTTCAGGACTAGTGGGGGCCCAGTACTTC.

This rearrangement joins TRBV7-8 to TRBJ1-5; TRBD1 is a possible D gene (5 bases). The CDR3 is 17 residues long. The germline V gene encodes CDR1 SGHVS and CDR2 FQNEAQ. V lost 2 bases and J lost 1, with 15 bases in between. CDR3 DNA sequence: TGTGCCAGCAGCTTATTCGGGGGTTTGGGGAGCAATCAGCCCCAGCATTTT. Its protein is CASSLFGGLGSNQPQHF.

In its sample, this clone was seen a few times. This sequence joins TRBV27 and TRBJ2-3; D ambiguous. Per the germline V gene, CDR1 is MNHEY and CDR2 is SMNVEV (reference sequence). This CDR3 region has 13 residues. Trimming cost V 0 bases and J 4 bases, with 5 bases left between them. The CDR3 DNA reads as TGTGCCAGCAGTTTATCGAGGCCAGATACGCAGTATTTT. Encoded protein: CASSLSRPDTQYF.

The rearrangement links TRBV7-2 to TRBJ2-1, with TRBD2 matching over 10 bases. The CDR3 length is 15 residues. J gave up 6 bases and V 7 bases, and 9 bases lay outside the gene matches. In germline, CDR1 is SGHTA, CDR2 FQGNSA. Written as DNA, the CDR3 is TGTGCCAGCACCAAACTAGCGGGAATTGTCAATGAGCAGTTCTTC. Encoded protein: CASTKLAGIVNEQFF.

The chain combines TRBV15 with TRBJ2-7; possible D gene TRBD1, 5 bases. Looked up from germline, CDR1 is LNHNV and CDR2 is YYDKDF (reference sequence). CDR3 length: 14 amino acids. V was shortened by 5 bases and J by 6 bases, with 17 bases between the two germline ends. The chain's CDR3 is CATSRFGAPGEQYF. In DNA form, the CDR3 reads TGTGCCACCAGCCGATTTGGGGCTCCGGGCGAGCAGTACTTC. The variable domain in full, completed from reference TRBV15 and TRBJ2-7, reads DAMVIQNPRYQVTQFGKPVTLSCSQTLNHNVMYWYQQKSSQAPKLLFHYYDKDFNNEADTPDNFQSRRPNTSFCFLDIRSPGLGDTAMYLCATSRFGAPGEQYFGPGTRLTVT.

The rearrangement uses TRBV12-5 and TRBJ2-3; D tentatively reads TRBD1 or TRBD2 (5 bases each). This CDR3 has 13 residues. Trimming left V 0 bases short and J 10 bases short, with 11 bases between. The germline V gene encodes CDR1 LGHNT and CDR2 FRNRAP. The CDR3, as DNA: TGTGCTAGTGGTTTGGTGGGGGAACGGTCGCAGTATTTT. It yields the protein CASGLVGERSQYF.

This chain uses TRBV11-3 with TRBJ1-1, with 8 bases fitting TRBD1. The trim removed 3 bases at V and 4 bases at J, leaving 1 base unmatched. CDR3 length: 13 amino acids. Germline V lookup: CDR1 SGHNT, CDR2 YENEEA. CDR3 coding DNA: TGTGCCAGCAGCTTCACAGGGGGCACTGAAGCTTTCTTT. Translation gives CASSFTGGTEAFF.

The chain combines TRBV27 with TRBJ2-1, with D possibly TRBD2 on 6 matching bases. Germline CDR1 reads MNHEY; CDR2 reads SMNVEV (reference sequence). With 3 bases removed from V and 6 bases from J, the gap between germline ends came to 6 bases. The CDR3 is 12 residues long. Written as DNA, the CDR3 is TGTGCCAGCAGTTTGGGGGGCAATGAGCAGTTCTTC. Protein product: CASSLGGNEQFF.

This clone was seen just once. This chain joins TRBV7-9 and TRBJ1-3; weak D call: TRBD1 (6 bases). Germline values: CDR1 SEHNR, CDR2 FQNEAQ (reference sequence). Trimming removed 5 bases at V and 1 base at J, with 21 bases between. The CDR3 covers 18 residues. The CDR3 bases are TGTGCCAGCAGCCCGGAAGGGGTCGGGGGGCCTTCTGGAAACACCATATATTTT. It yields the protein CASSPEGVGGPSGNTIYF.

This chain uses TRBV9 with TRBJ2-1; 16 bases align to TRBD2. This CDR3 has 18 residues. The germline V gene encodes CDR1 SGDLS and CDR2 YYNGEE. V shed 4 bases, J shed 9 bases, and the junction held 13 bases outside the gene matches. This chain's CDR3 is CASSPHPGLAGGTVEQFF. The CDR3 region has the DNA TGTGCCAGCAGCCCTCACCCGGGACTAGCGGGGGGGACGGTTGAGCAGTTCTTC.

Here the CDR3 reads CASSLAGVTDTQYF. The CDR3 coding sequence is TGTGCCAGCAGTCTAGCGGGAGTTACAGATACGCAGTATTTT. The genes are TRBV6-6 and TRBJ2-3, with 10 positions matching TRBD2. V shed 5 bases, J shed 3 bases, and the junction held 2 bases outside the gene matches. This CDR3 spans 14 amino acids. CDR1 and CDR2 from the germline V gene are MNHNY and SVGAGI (reference sequence).

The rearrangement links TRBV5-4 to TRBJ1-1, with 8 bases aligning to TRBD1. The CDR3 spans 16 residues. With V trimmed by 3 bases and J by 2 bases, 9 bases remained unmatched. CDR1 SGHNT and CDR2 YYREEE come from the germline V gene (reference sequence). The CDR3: CASSSTDRGTNTEAFF. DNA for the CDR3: TGTGCCAGCAGCTCCACTGACAGGGGCACAAACACTGAAGCTTTCTTT.

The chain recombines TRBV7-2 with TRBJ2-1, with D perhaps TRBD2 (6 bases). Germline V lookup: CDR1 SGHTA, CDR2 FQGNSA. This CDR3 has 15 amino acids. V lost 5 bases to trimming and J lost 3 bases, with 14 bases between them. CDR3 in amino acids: CASSNRDLSYNEQFF. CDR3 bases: TGTGCCAGCAGCAACCGGGACTTGAGCTACAATGAGCAGTTCTTC.

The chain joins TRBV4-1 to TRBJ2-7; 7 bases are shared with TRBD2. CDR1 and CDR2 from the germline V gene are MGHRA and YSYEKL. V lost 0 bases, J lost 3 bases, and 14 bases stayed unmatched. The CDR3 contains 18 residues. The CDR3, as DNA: TGCGCCAGCAGCCAAGAACCCGGGGGGAATTGGAAGTACTACGAGCAGTACTTC. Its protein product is CASSQEPGGNWKYYEQYF.

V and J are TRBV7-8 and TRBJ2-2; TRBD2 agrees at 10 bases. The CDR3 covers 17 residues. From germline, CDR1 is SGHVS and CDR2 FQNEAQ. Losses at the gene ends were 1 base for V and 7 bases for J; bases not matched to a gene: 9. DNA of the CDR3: TGTGCCAGCAGCTTAGTATTCGGACTAGCGGTAGGCGGGGAGCTGTTTTTT. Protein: CASSLVFGLAVGGELFF.

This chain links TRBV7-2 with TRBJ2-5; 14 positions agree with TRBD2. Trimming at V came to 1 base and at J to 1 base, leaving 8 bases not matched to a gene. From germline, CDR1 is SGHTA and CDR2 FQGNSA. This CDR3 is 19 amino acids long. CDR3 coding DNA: TGTGCCAGCAGCTTAGGGAGGACTAGCGGGAGGTGGGGCCAAGAGACCCAGTACTTC. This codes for CASSLGRTSGRWGQETQYF.

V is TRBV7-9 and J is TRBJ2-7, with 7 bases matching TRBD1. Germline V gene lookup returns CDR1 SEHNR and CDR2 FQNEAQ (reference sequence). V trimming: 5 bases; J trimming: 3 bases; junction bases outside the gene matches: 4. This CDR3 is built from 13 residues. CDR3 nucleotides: TGTGCCAGCAGCCGGGACAGTGACTACGAGCAGTACTTC. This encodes CASSRDSDYEQYF.